This paragraph covers one TCR beta chain sequence. This clone occurred once. The specificity of this receptor is unknown. The record has no base qualities; no much larger clone is one base away. The data are from a study of PD-1 blockade in mismatch repair-deficient tumors (dated by TCRdb to 2017 to 2019). As for the study more broadly: Between late 2013 and 2016, 80 to 90 consecutive patients with 11 to 13 mismatch repair-deficient cancer types, all previously treated and progressing, were enrolled in the trial. Tumor-associated T cell clones in the peripheral blood of patients responding to PD-1 blockade were tracked using deep sequencing of TCR CDR3 regions. General findings and caveats noted by the study authors: Clones residing in the tumor, which were often undetectable in blood before treatment, expanded quickly after pembrolizumab and then contracted, generally before radiologic responses.

Receptor amplification or capture employed the immunoSEQ multiplex PCR assay. Sourced from immuneACCESS, this table was stored by TCRdb with only in-frame sequences that have V and J called. A share of the clones is absent; for the studies checked, an unresolved V gene accounts for under half, and the remainder has no known explanation. The sample table shows about 34,000 clones, and 65% to 85% are seen once. 3% to 4% of the sample is held by the ten biggest clonotypes. The germline V gene yields SGHVS for CDR1 and FNYEAQ for CDR2. Including the terminal cysteine and phenylalanine, the CDR3 comprises 17 residues. The only DNA kept is the CDR3, 51 bases in frame from the first base. The junction shows trimming of 1 base on V and 2 bases on J, and the gene matches do not reach 4 bases of it. For each enrolled patient, mismatch repair deficiency was established using either polymerase chain reaction or immunohistochemistry. TCR sequencing was performed for three patients who responded to pembrolizumab therapy. In the phase II trial, pembrolizumab PD-1 blockade was tested prospectively in advanced mismatch repair-deficient cancers, no matter which tissue of origin the cancers came from. Peripheral blood T cell samples were serially collected before and at multiple times after PD-1 blockade was started. Blood sampling times were expressed in weeks after the first pembrolizumab dose.

This clonotype was sampled from an adult with mismatch repair-deficient cancer. Recombination linked TRBV7-6 to TRBJ1-5, with 11 bases matching TRBD1. This material consisted of PBMCs, taken less than 7 weeks after starting pembrolizumab. The DNA reads TGTGCCAGCAGCTTAGGGACAGGGGGCGGGGGCAATCAGCCCCAGCATTTT. Its protein is CASSLGTGGGGNQPQHF. Extended through the reference TRBV7-6 and TRBJ1-5 proteins, this CDR3 yields the full variable domain: GAGVSQSPRYKVTKRGQDVALRCDPISGHVSLYWYRQALGQGPEFLTYFNYEAQQDKSGLPNDRFSAERPEGSISTLTIQRTEQRDSAMYRCASSLGTGGGGNQPQHFGDGTRLSIL.